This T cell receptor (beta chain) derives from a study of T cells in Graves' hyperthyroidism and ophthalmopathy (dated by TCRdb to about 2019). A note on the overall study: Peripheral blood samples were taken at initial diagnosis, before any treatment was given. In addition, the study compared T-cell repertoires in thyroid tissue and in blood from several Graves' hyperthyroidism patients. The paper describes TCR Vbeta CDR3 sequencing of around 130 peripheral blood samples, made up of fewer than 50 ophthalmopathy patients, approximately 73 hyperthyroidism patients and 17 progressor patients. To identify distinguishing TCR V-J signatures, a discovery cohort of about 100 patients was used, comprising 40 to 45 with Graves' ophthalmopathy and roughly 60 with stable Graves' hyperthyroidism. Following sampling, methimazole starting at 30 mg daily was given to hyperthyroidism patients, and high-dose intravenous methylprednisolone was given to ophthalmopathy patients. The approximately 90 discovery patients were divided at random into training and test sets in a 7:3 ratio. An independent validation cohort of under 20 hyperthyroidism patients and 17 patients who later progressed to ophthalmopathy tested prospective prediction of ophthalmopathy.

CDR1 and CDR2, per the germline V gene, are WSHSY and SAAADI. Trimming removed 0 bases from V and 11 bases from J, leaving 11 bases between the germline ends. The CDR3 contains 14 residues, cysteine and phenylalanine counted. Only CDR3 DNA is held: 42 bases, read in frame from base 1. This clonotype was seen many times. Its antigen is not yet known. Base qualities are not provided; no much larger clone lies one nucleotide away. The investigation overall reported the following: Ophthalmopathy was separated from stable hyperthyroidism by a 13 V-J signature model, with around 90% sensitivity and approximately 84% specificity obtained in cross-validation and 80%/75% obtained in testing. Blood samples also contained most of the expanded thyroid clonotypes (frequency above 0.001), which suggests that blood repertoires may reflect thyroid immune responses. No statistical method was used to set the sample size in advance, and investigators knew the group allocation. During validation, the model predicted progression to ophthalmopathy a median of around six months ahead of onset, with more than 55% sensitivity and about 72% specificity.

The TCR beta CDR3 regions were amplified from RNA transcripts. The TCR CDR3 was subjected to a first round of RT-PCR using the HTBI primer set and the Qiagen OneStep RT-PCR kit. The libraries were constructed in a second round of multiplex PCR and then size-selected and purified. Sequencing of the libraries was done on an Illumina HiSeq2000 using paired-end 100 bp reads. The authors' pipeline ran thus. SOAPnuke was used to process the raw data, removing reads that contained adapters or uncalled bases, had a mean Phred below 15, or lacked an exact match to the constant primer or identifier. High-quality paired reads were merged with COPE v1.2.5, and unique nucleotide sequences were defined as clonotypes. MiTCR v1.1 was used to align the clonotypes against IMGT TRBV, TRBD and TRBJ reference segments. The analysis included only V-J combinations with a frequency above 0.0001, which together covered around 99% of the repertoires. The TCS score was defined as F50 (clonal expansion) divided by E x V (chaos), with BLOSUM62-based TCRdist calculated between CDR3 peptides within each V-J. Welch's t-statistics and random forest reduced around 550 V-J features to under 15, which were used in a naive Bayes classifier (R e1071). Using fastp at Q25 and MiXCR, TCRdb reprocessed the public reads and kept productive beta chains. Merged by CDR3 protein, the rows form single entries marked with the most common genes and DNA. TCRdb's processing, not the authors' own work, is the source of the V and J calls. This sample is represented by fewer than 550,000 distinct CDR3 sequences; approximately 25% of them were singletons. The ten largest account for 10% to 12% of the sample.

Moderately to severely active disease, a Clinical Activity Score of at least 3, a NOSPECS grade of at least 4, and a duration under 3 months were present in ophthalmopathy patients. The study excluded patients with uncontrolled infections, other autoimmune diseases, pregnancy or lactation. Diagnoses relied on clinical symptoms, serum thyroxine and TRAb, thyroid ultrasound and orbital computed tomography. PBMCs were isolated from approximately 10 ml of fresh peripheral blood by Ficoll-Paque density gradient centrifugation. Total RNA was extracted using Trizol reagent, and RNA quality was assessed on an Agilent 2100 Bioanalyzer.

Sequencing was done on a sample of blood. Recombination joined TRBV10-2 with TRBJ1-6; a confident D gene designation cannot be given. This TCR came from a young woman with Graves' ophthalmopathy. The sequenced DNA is TGCGCCAGCAGTGAGTCGATCCGGGTTACACCCCTCCACTTT. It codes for CASSESIRVTPLHF.